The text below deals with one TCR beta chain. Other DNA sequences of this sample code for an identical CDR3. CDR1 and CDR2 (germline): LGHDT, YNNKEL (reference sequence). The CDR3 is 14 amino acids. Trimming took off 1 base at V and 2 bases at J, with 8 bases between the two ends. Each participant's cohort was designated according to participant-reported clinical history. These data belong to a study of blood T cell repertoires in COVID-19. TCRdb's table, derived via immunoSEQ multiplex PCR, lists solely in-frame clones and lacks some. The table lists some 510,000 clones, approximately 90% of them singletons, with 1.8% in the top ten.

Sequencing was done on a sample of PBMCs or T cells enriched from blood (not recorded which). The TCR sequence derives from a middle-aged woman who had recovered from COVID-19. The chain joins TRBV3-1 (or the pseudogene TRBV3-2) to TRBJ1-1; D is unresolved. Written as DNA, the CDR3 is TGTGCCAGCAGCCAAGTGGAGGGTAACACTGAAGCTTTCTTT. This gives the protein CASSQVEGNTEAFF.